The entry below gives a single T cell receptor (beta chain) sequence along with its context. Which antigen it targets is not known. Base quality data are lacking; no much larger clone is found one base away. This sample was taken from a study of persistence of HIV-infected CD4 T cells (dated by TCRdb to the early 2020s). Background on the whole study: The study isolated CMV- and HIV-1 Gag-responding CD4+ T cells from ART-treated individuals to examine antigen-driven clonal expansion of HIV-1-infected cells. Cross-participant TCR cluster analysis included about eight participants for CMV and 6 or 7 participants for Gag. TCRbeta sequencing assessed the clonality of all cells in each sorted population, while proviral sequencing assessed the clonality of infected cells. Apart from a couple of participants who underwent leukapheresis at a single time point, peripheral blood samples of up to 180 mL were collected from participants at multiple time points. Suppressive ART had been received by participants for a median of roughly 8 years.

The CDR3 has 18 amino acids, counting the end cysteine and phenylalanine. Only CDR3 DNA is held: 54 bases, read in frame from base 1. From the germline V gene, CDR1 is SGHRS and CDR2 is YFSETQ. Unmatched junction bases come to 16, with V trimmed by 4 bases and J by 3 bases. What the treatment or condition label conveys for this sample: suppressive antiretroviral therapy. Cells were stimulated with a pool of overlapping HIV-1 Gag 15-mer peptides at 1 ug per peptide per mL. Memory CD4+ T cells that did not respond, being CD40L-negative, CD69-negative and CD45RO-high, were sorted as memory populations depleted of antigen-responding cells. HIV-1-infected adults in whom suppressive ART had been started during chronic infection were enrolled as participants. Participants had undetectable plasma HIV-1 RNA below 50 copies/mL for at least 4 years. To be included, a participant needed positive CMV serology and a CD4+ T cell count above 400 cells/uL. Before stimulation, PBMCs were isolated using density centrifugation and depleted of CD8+ T cells. CD8-depleted PBMCs were stimulated for 15 to 20 hours with anti-CD28/CD49d costimulation, CD40-blocking antibody and enfuvirtide to prevent new infections. Sorting was done on either a Beckman Coulter MoFlo Legacy or an XDP sorter, and propidium iodide was used to exclude dead cells. For samples with more than one million cells, genomic DNA was extracted with the QIAamp DNA Mini Kit, and for all other samples the Quick-DNA Microprep Kit was used.

The immunoSEQ hsTCRB assay version 4 in survey mode was used to sequence TCRbeta repertoires from genomic DNA. Genomic DNA was diluted to around 9.2 ng/uL, using up to roughly 1 ug per sample for TCRbeta sequencing. Regarding the original processing steps: TCRbeta data were analyzed in ImmunoSeq Analyzer 3.0, with diversity computed on productive nucleotide rearrangements. The improved Chao index was used to estimate lower-bound TCR diversity, and the Gini coefficient was used to estimate clonality using the Immunarch R package. Nucleotide rearrangements that differed but encoded the same CDR3beta amino acid sequence were counted as separate clonotypes. Differential abundance analysis found TCRbeta sequences that were significantly enriched in antigen-responding cells compared with anti-CD3/anti-CD28-activated cells. GLIPH2 grouped TCRs by predicted peptide-MHC specificity, both within each participant and across combined participant data sets. Entries here come from immuneACCESS through TCRdb and include only in-frame sequences with V and J called. Some clones fail to appear in such tables; in the studies checked, an unresolved V gene covers under half of the shortfall, and the cause of the remainder is unknown. The DNA gave D and trimming, while V, J and clone size come from that table. For this sample the table gives about 36,000 clones, of which around 83% were detected only once. Clones ranked in the top ten supply around 1% of the sample.

What the study reported, not specific to this receptor: Degenerate expanded CDR3beta sequences were enriched in antigen-responding cells, suggesting convergent selection of CD4+ responses to CMV and Gag. Few individuals were included in the study, and only a limited range of antigens was tested. Within the same sorted populations, how oligoclonal the TCRs were correlated with how oligoclonal the proviruses were. Bulk TCR analyses could not be limited to the rare CMV-responding cells that actually contained HIV-1 proviruses. TCRbeta richness in CMV- and Gag-responding cells was significantly lower than in anti-CD3/anti-CD28-responding cells; CMV-responding cells had higher oligoclonality than CD3/CD28-stimulated and Gag-responding cells.

The sequence links TRBV5-1 to TRBJ1-1; TRBD1 agrees with 9 junctional bases. Sequences were derived from cultured CD4+ T cells from PBMCs, sampled from a patient who received antiretroviral therapy. The sample's cell subset or site, from its label and the paper: CD40L-CD69- CD45RO-high memory CD4 T cells not responding to Gag peptides. The receptor was derived from an adult with HIV. The donor label of this sample is uncertain. The nucleotide sequence reads TGCGCCAGCAGCCGCAACGTTCCCGGGACAGGGAAGGACACTGAAGCTTTCTTT. The resulting protein is CASSRNVPGTGKDTEAFF. Here the CDR3 is joined to the reference TRBV5-1 and TRBJ1-1 genes, and the full variable domain is: KAGVTQTPRYLIKTRGQQVTLSCSPISGHRSVSWYQQTPGQGLQFLFEYFSETQRNKGNFPGRFSGRQFSNSRSEMNVSTLELGDSALYLCASSRNVPGTGKDTEAFFGQGTRLTVV.